This T cell receptor (beta chain) was captured in a study of CD8 T cells in ankylosing spondylitis. General study results and limits: Made up of about eight highly homologous variants, a TCR beta motif appeared characteristic of ankylosing spondylitis blood. Earlier authors reported some of these motif variants in reactive arthritis synovial fluid and blood.

This clonotype was observed a few times. The antigen is not known. Trimming removed 0 bases at V and 9 bases at J, with 12 bases between. The CDR3 spans 13 residues. Germline V gene lookup returns CDR1 SGHAT and CDR2 FQNNGV. From the 5' RACE reads, TCRdb called clonotypes with MiXCR, one entry per CDR3 protein. Seen here are a few hundred thousand distinct CDR3 sequences, 18% observed once, and the top ten hold around 30%. The sequenced sample consisted of blood, either unsorted or a sorted T cell fraction (not recorded which). The V gene is TRBV11-2, the J gene TRBJ2-7; the D gene could be TRBD1 or TRBD2 (5 bases each). This TCR came from a male donor with ankylosing spondylitis or in good health (not recorded which). The CDR3 is CASSLDLGTAQYF. DNA for the CDR3: TGTGCCAGCAGCTTAGATCTGGGGACCGCGCAGTACTTC.